Each of the 3 T cell receptor beta chains below was sequenced from the same sample in a study of PD-1 blockade in classical Hodgkin lymphoma. This sample's time point: cycle 4 day 1 (C4D1), after around six weeks of nivolumab. Each patient relapsed following autologous stem cell transplantation, and prior brentuximab vedotin exposure differed. Sequenced by immunoSEQ multiplex PCR; TCRdb stores in-frame clones only, minus some. The sample lists roughly 28,000 clones; over 70% were seen once. The sample was peripheral blood mononuclear cells (PBMCs), taken before the fourth cycle of nivolumab. These receptors were obtained from a human donor with classical Hodgkin lymphoma.

The J gene is TRBJ1-1, the V gene TRBV7-9; no reliable D call. Germline CDR1 and CDR2: SEHNR and FQNEAQ (reference sequence). Trimming left V 5 bases short and J 7 bases short, with 14 bases between. The CDR3 is 13 residues long. CDR3 bases: TGTGCCAGCAGCATGAAGGGTTTCCATGAAGCTTTCTTT. Amino acids: CASSMKGFHEAFF.

The chain employs TRBV6-5 and TRBJ2-7, with TRBD1 identical over 10 bases. V lost 4 bases and J lost 4; bases outside the gene matches: 4. The CDR3 runs to 14 residues. The germline V gene encodes CDR1 MNHEY and CDR2 SVGAGI. The CDR3 bases are TGTGCCAGCAGTTCCCGGGACAGGGGATACGAGCAGTACTTC. Amino acid sequence: CASSSRDRGYEQYF.

The gene calls are TRBV25-1 and TRBJ1-5; D ambiguous. This CDR3 contains 15 residues. Germline V gene sequence: CDR1 MGHDK, CDR2 SYGVNS. V dropped 9 bases and J dropped 1 base, with 16 bases sitting between them. DNA for the CDR3: TGTGCCAGTCCAGTGGACCGTAAGAGCAATCAGCCCCAGCATTTT. This encodes CASPVDRKSNQPQHF.